Listed below are T cell receptor beta chains from one sample, sequenced in a study of cytomegalovirus exposure and HLA in healthy donors. The repertoire was sequenced with immunoSEQ multiplex PCR; TCRdb's copy has only in-frame clones and lacks some. Here the sample spans about 200,000 clones, roughly four fifths being singletons. Sequenced: PBMCs. These receptors all stem from a woman between 25 and 40 years old in good health and CMV-seropositive. CDR3s include the opening cysteine and the closing phenylalanine or tryptophan. A D gene is named only where the DNA matches it firmly. The size field is filled for only some rows; it gives once, few, many or a size class.

v_call	j_call	clone_size	d_call	cdr3_nt	cdr3_aa
TRBV28	TRBJ1-2	.	.	TGTGCCAGCAGTTGGCGGGGTAGAACTTATGGCTACACCTTC	CASSWRGRTYGYTF
TRBV7-2	TRBJ2-7	.	.	TGTGCCAGCAGCTTAGAACCCGCGGGGACTGCTTACGAGCAGTACTTC	CASSLEPAGTAYEQYF
TRBV4-1	TRBJ2-1	once	TRBD2	TGCGCCAGCAGCCAAGACGGCGGGGGACTAACCTACAATGAGCAGTTCTTC	CASSQDGGGLTYNEQFF
TRBV6-5	TRBJ2-3	.	.	TGTGCCAGCAGTTACGAGGCGACTCCTAGCACAGATACGCAGTATTTT	CASSYEATPSTDTQYF
TRBV7-2	TRBJ2-7	.	.	TGTGCCAGCAGCTTAGGGCAGTTGTGGTACGAGCAGTACTTC	CASSLGQLWYEQYF
TRBV27	TRBJ1-2	.	TRBD1	TGTGCCAGCAGTTCCCGACAGGGAAACGGGAACTATGGCTACACCTTC	CASSSRQGNGNYGYTF
TRBV5-6	TRBJ2-7	once	.	TGTGCCAGCAGCTCCCGGGACTACGAGCAGTACTTC	CASSSRDYEQYF
TRBV18	TRBJ2-7	.	TRBD1	TGTGCCAGCTCACCTACGGGACAGAATTACGAGCAGTACTTC	CASSPTGQNYEQYF
TRBV19	TRBJ1-1	.	TRBD1	TGTGCCAGTAGTATGGGGGCAGGGGGCTACACTGAAGCTTTCTTT	CASSMGAGGYTEAFF
TRBV27	TRBJ2-2	.	TRBD1	TGTGCCAGCAGTTTACTAGACAGGGGTGGAACCGGGGAGCTGTTTTTT	CASSLLDRGGTGELFF
TRBV6-5	TRBJ1-2	.	.	TGTGCCAGCAGTTACTCGAGGACACCGGTGGAGTATGGCTACACCTTC	CASSYSRTPVEYGYTF
TRBV30	TRBJ1-5	.	.	TGTGCCTGGAGTGTGAAAGGAGGCCAGCCCCAGCATTTT	CAWSVKGGQPQHF
TRBV11-3	TRBJ2-5	.	TRBD1	TGTGCCAGCAGCTTAGGGGACAGGAAGCAAGAGACCCAGTACTTC	CASSLGDRKQETQYF
TRBV7-7	TRBJ2-2	.	.	TGTGCCAGCAGCTTACAGGAAAACACCGGGGAGCTGTTTTTT	CASSLQENTGELFF
TRBV2	TRBJ2-6	.	.	TGTGCCAGCAGTGAACAGGGGCCCTCTGGGGCCAACGTCCTGACTTTC	CASSEQGPSGANVLTF
TRBV6-6	TRBJ1-5	.	.	TGTGCCAGCAGCCCTACAGGGCTAATCACCAATCAGCCCCAGCATTTT	CASSPTGLITNQPQHF
TRBV5-1	TRBJ1-1	few	.	TGCGCCAGCAGGGAGGTACCGAACACTGAAGCTTTCTTT	CASREVPNTEAFF
TRBV27	TRBJ1-1	.	.	TGTGCCAGCAGAGGGACGGGGGAGACTGAAGCTTTCTTT	CASRGTGETEAFF
TRBV7-9	TRBJ2-2	.	.	TGTGCCAGCAGCGACTGGTACAGGCGCCTGGACACCGGGGAGCTGTTTTTT	CASSDWYRRLDTGELFF
TRBV6-4	TRBJ2-2	.	TRBD2	TGTGCCCGGGGGGCCGGGGAGCTGTTTTTT	CARGAGELFF
TRBV18	TRBJ2-7	.	.	TGTGCCAGCTCATCTTCAGAGGGTACCGACGAGCAGTACTTC	CASSSSEGTDEQYF